This T cell receptor beta chain appears in the sequencing data of a study of cytomegalovirus exposure and HLA in healthy donors (dated by TCRdb to 2017 to 2019). For context, the study as a whole: In an earlier analysis of fewer than 750 of the donors, about 270 Gb of sequence data and 100 million or so unique TCR beta sequences from 180 million or so T cells were reported. An early release that covered about 600 HLA-typed donors contained 300 to 350 gigabases of sequencing data and 85 million to 100 million unique TCR sequences. Among the roughly 390 genotyped donors, approximately 77% belonged to the genetic ancestry cluster associated with self-reported Caucasian donors. The study aimed to test whether cataloging public T cell receptors could reveal signatures of past pathogen exposure. Using immunosequencing, the study profiled T cell repertoires from 666 subjects and related those repertoires to cytomegalovirus serostatus. A separate validation cohort of about 110 different subjects was used in addition to the roughly 640-subject first cohort. The study combined high-throughput TCR immunosequencing, statistical association of individual TCRs with disease status, and machine learning to predict cytomegalovirus infection status. In a later analysis, previously published TCR beta repertoires from some 640 donors were re-analyzed and high-resolution HLA genotyping was added so that TCR occurrence patterns could be studied. Rather than using new phenotypic data, the later analysis identified candidate immune exposures from TCR beta sequences and from how often those sequences occurred across donors. In an earlier analysis of 500 to 650 of the donors, high-throughput TCR beta sequencing was used to judge whether each TCR beta V gene segment behaved as functional or pseudogenic. Alongside the repertoire data, information on donor age, sex, ethnicity and CMV serostatus was compiled. In a later genetic analysis, genome-wide SNP genotypes for about three fifths of the roughly 670 donors were used, and that subset was treated as a discovery cohort. Every repertoire in the discovery cohort had been generated on one and the same sequencing platform. Class I and class II HLA loci were covered by the typing at four-digit resolution. The number of donors typed differed by locus, with about 629-640 for A, B, C, DRB1 and DQB1, roughly 520 for DQA1, 606 for DPA1, and roughly 450 for DPB1. Because of strong linkage in the cohort, roughly five DR-DQ haplotypes were treated as single units for association and clustering. Among about 390 genotyped donors of the cohort, an average of around 240,000 unique TCR beta nucleotide sequences were sequenced per donor, around 20% of them non-productive.

Regarding this clone: Its antigen remains unidentified. One base away there is no much larger clone; base qualities are not given.

Libraries came from the immunoSEQ multiplex PCR assay. A mixture of 60 forward primers for TCR Vbeta segments and 13 reverse primers for TCR Jbeta segments was used in the multiplex PCR. The CDR3 region of rearranged TCR beta genes was amplified from genomic DNA by a multiplex PCR assay. On the Illumina HiSeq System, the amplified TCR beta libraries were sequenced as 87-base-pair reads. The authors' pipeline ran thus. A later analysis counted around 72 million unique TCR beta chains across the 666 repertoires, and around 9.9 million of these chains were shared by at least two donors. Raw reads were error-corrected and collapsed into unique sequences by a nearest-neighbor algorithm in which closely related sequences were merged to remove PCR and sequencing errors. To assign V, D and J gene segments, CDR3 sequences were aligned to IMGT reference sequences. Each retained sequence needed at least a six-nucleotide match to both a V gene segment and a J gene segment. A rearrangement was called productive if the CDR3 had no stop codons and remained in frame with V and J, and every other rearrangement was called non-productive. CDR3 was defined by IMGT convention, running from the second conserved V-encoded cysteine to the conserved J-encoded phenylalanine. The earlier analysis of approximately 590 of the donors excluded any sequence lacking an unambiguous match to a single V gene segment. In an earlier analysis of about 590 of the donors, a V segment was called functional when productive rearrangements were above 56.7%, and segregating when the standard deviation between donors exceeded 5%. A statistical classification framework was built for diagnosing cytomegalovirus status from the catalog of TCR beta chain sequences. In a later analysis, V and J genes were assigned by comparing TCR nucleotide sequences against IMGT/GENE-DB human TR gene sequences. A later analysis assigned CDR3 sequences and most-parsimonious VDJ recombination scenarios with the TCRdist pipeline. In a later analysis, each TCR beta chain was defined by its CDR3 amino acid sequence together with its V-gene family, and reads lacking a unique V-gene family were excluded. In a later analysis, approximately 640 highly shared, low-generation-probability nucleotide sequences were removed to address suspected cross-contamination and a sequencing artifact. A later analysis calculated a clonal expansion index for each public chain from normalized within-repertoire ranks of inferred template counts. In a later analysis, generation probabilities were computed with a VDJ recombination model fitted to out-of-frame rearrangements, and the resulting probabilities were checked against IGoR. Hypergeometric tests were used in a later analysis to score TCR-TCR, TCR-HLA and TCR-CMV co-occurrence, with a repertoire-size bias correction applied to the TCR pairs. False discovery rates were estimated in a later analysis by permuting HLA or CMV assignments 20 times. A later analysis grouped co-occurring TCRs with DBSCAN, adding TCRdist sequence similarity when clustering within HLA-allele-positive subsets. Repertoires with fewer than 30,000 or more than 120,000 public chains, plus five repertoires with anomalous nucleotide sharing, were excluded from co-occurrence clustering. The table comes from immuneACCESS by way of TCRdb, which keeps in-frame sequences with V and J called. Part of the clones is missing from these tables; in studies checked, under half for an unresolved V gene and the rest for unknown reasons. That table is the source of V, J and clone size, and D and trimming were worked out from the DNA. This sample holds 95,000 to 150,000 clones; under 90% were observed only once. Together, the top ten hold roughly 3.5% of the sample.

What the authors observed across the whole study: According to a later analysis, parvovirus B19, influenza, CMV and Epstein-Barr virus appeared linked to several top co-occurrence clusters. The authors suggested that the approach could potentially be generalized to other disease states and immunological phenotypes. In a later analysis, HLA-associated TCR beta chains showed more clonal expansion and lower generation probabilities than non-associated chains that were equally common. In a later analysis, about 17,000 TCR beta sequences were associated with specific HLA alleles at a false discovery rate of 0.05. A further reported finding was that TCR beta sequences accurately predicted the HLA-A and HLA-B alleles for most subjects in the first cohort. Roughly uniform sequencing depth across donors was assumed in presence/absence analyses, although this assumption may not hold. A later genetic analysis reported fewer N-insertions in productive TCRs among donors in an Asian-associated ancestry cluster than the roughly 700-donor mean. The earlier analysis of 587 of the donors excluded some 16 rarely observed V segments, including chromosome 9 orphons, because counts were too low. The sequencing pipeline was judged likely to have produced a cluster of highly shared sequence variants as a technical artifact. An association between a missense DCLRE1C variant and V-gene and J-gene trimming of TCR beta chains was found in a later genetic analysis and replicated in an independent cohort. Assigning TCR associations to individual alleles was difficult when HLA alleles, especially DR and DQ, strongly co-occurred. While some public TCRs were present in many individuals, most TCR sequences turned up only very rarely across donors. A total of 150 to 200 TCR beta chains were listed by the study as associated with cytomegalovirus. In a later analysis, the rate of TCR association differed among HLA loci, with DRB1 alleles having the most associated TCRs and HLA-C alleles having the fewest. The classifier was reported to diagnose cytomegalovirus status with high specificity and sensitivity in both the original and validation cohorts. Linkage disequilibrium might explain the correlated functional status among segregating V segments, but an unknown experimental factor could not be ruled out. The 87-base-pair reads could not distinguish some IMGT-functional V segments, including TRBV6-2 and TRBV6-3, so those segments were excluded. In an earlier analysis of several hundred of the donors, most TCR beta V segments were observed in productive rearrangements about 87% or about 30% of the time, broadly matching IMGT annotations. Most CMV-associated TCR beta chains appeared to be HLA-restricted in a later analysis, and the HLA associations seemed to be driven largely by CMV exposure. In vitro tests confirmed that a few of the cytomegalovirus-associated TCR beta chains recognize cytomegalovirus antigens. For the cohort, immune exposure information was limited to CMV serostatus. The cohort was sequenced for TCR beta chains only, and without alpha or paired-chain data the features that could be detected were limited. Because HLA typing was unavailable for some donors at each locus, only the typed subset was used in association tests.

The cohort comprised fewer than 750 healthy bone marrow donors. All cohort members were sampled while nominally healthy, although unrecorded immune exposures were likely present. The donor tested CMV seropositive, placing the donor among the 289 seropositive members of the cohort. A peripheral blood sample was provided by each donor, and peripheral blood mononuclear cells were used for TCR beta sequencing. Genomic DNA extraction from the blood cell samples was performed with the Qiagen DNeasy Blood Extraction Kit. Reading the germline V gene gives CDR1 SQVTM and CDR2 ANQGSEA. V has 0 bases trimmed and J has 2 bases trimmed; junction bases matching no gene number 7. The CDR3 spans 15 residues, from the cysteine through the phenylalanine. Of all the DNA, just the CDR3 is kept, 45 bases in frame from base 1.

The material sequenced was PBMCs. The TCR originated in a woman in her forties in good health and CMV-seropositive. In this chain, TRBV29-1 is recombined with TRBJ2-7; 7 junctional bases match TRBD1. CDR3 reads: CSVEEARGRPYEQYF. Here is the DNA: TGCAGCGTTGAAGAGGCCAGGGGGAGACCCTACGAGCAGTACTTC.